Listed below are T cell receptor beta chains from one sample, sequenced in a study of blood T cell repertoires in COVID-19. Using immunoSEQ multiplex PCR, the repertoire was profiled, and TCRdb retains in-frame clones only, with some absent. The sample carries about 34,000 clones, 80% recorded once. Sequenced sample: peripheral blood. These receptor sequences come from a woman aged 70-85 years with acute or convalescent COVID-19. Each CDR3 is given with its conserved first and last residue. Fields, in order: J gene, V gene, D gene, clone size, CDR3 protein, CDR3 DNA. D genes are given only for firm matches. A row's size may be missing; if present it is once, few, many or a size class.

TRBJ1-2 | TRBV18 | TRBD1 | . | CASSPGQAHGYTF | TGTGCCAGCTCACCTGGACAGGCCCATGGCTACACCTTC
TRBJ1-1 | TRBV12-3/TRBV12-4 | . | . | CASSRQGNAEAFF | TGTGCCAGCAGCCGCCAGGGTAACGCTGAAGCTTTCTTT
TRBJ1-1 | TRBV7-9 | TRBD1 | . | CASSLELRGQILMNTEAFF | TGTGCCAGCAGCTTAGAGTTGAGGGGACAGATCCTAATGAACACTGAAGCTTTCTTT
TRBJ2-3 | TRBV18 | . | few | CASSPNTRTDTQYF | TGTGCCAGCTCACCAAACACCCGCACAGATACGCAGTATTTT
TRBJ2-2 | TRBV2 | . | . | CASSEMGHRRTGELFF | TGTGCCAGCAGTGAAATGGGACACCGACGGACCGGGGAGCTGTTTTTT
TRBJ2-1 | TRBV18 | . | . | CASSPLASSYNEQFF | TGTGCCAGCTCACCCTTAGCGAGCTCCTACAATGAGCAGTTCTTC
TRBJ1-4 | TRBV7-8 | TRBD1 | . | CASSARQGGEKLFF | TGTGCCAGCAGCGCCCGACAGGGTGGTGAAAAACTGTTTTTT
TRBJ2-1 | TRBV6-2/TRBV6-3 | TRBD2 | . | CASSPPRGNSYNEQFF | TGTGCCAGCAGCCCCCCGCGGGGGAACTCCTACAATGAGCAGTTCTTC
TRBJ2-7 | TRBV6-8 | TRBD2 | . | CASSSNGTSGAYEQYF | TGTGCCAGCAGTTCCAACGGGACTAGCGGGGCCTACGAGCAGTACTTC
TRBJ1-1 | TRBV5-1 | . | . | CASSFGGDTEAFF | TGCGCCAGCAGCTTCGGGGGGGACACTGAAGCTTTCTTT
TRBJ2-2 | TRBV6-5 | TRBD1 | . | CASSYEGAMDFGELFF | TGTGCCAGCAGTTACGAGGGGGCCATGGATTTCGGGGAGCTGTTTTTT